A single sample gave rise to the 5 T cell receptor beta chains below, sequenced in a study of cytomegalovirus exposure and HLA in healthy donors. Vbeta (60) and Jbeta (13) primers were used in the PCR. Assay: immunoSEQ multiplex PCR; the TCRdb copy retains only in-frame clones and omits some. The sample gives about 37,000 clones, roughly 82% of which show up once; about 10% is in the top ten. The sample was PBMCs. The receptors were sampled from a woman under 30 in good health and CMV-seropositive.

V and J are TRBV28 and TRBJ2-5; TRBD2 aligns across 8 bases. CDR1 is MDHEN, CDR2 SYDVKM, per germline. This CDR3 is built from 14 residues. Trimming at V came to 6 bases and at J to 2 bases, leaving 5 bases not matched to a gene. CDR3 residues: CASRGGGSQETQYF. DNA of the CDR3: TGTGCCAGCAGAGGCGGGGGGTCTCAAGAGACCCAGTACTTC.

This clone was observed a few times. V and J are TRBV7-9 and TRBJ2-7; 7 nucleotides line up with TRBD1. Germline V gene sequence: CDR1 SEHNR, CDR2 FQNEAQ (reference sequence). V was pared by 5 bases and J by 2 bases, with 6 bases of the junction left unmatched. The CDR3 is made up of 14 amino acids. The CDR3 sequence is CASSRQGVTYEQYF. The CDR3 DNA sequence: TGTGCCAGCAGCCGACAGGGTGTAACCTACGAGCAGTACTTC.

The chain links TRBV28 to TRBJ2-7; TRBD1 matches at 9 bases. J was trimmed by 3 bases and V by 6 bases; bases with no gene match: 9. The CDR3 contains 15 residues. Germline V gene sequence: CDR1 MDHEN, CDR2 SYDVKM. In DNA form, the CDR3 reads TGTGCCAGCAGCCTTCCCGGGACAGGGAGCTACGAGCAGTACTTC. Translation gives CASSLPGTGSYEQYF.

The rearrangement uses TRBV7-9 and TRBJ1-3; tentative D call: TRBD1 (6 bases). The CDR3 contains 14 residues. In germline, CDR1 is SEHNR, CDR2 FQNEAQ (reference sequence). Trimming removed 5 bases at V and 6 bases at J, with 14 bases between. The CDR3 nucleotides are TGTGCCAGCAGCGCTTGGACAGAGGAAAACACCATATATTTT. This translates into CASSAWTEENTIYF.

The rearrangement joins TRBV7-9 to TRBJ2-5; 14 nucleotides line up with TRBD2. With 5 bases clipped from V and 2 bases from J, the junction kept 7 bases outside the gene matches. Germline V lookup: CDR1 SEHNR, CDR2 FQNEAQ (reference sequence). The length of the CDR3 is 17 residues. This CDR3 is CASSGRRLAGGQETQYF. DNA of the CDR3: TGTGCCAGCAGCGGCCGACGACTAGCGGGGGGGCAAGAGACCCAGTACTTC.